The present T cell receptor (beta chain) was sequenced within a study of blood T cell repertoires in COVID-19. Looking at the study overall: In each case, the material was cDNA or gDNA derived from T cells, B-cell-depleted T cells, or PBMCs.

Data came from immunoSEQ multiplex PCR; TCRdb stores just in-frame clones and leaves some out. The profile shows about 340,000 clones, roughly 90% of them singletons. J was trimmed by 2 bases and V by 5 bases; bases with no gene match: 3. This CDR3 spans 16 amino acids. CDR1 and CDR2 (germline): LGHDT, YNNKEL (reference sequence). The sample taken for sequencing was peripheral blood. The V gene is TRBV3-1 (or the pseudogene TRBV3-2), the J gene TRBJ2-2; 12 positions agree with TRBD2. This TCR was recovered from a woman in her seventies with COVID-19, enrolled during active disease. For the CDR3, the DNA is TGTGCCAGCAGCAGGGGACTAGCGGGCAACACCGGGGAGCTGTTTTTT. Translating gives CASSRGLAGNTGELFF.